The rows below give T cell receptor beta chains drawn from one sample of a study of shared clonotypes between healthy human individuals. Data came from immunoSEQ multiplex PCR; TCRdb stores just in-frame clones and leaves some out. The data hold over a million clones, with more than 95% observed a single time. Sequencing was performed on naive CD4+ T cells sorted from blood. The receptors originated from a man younger than 40 in good health. Each CDR3 is given with its conserved first and last residue. Each record gives: J gene, clone size, D gene, V gene, CDR3 protein, CDR3 DNA. D genes are given only for firm matches. Clone sizes are given selectively: once, few, many, or a class where the clone is expanded.

>TRBJ2-2|few|.|TRBV19
CASSRVPGELFF
TGTGCCAGTAGTAGAGTTCCCGGGGAGCTGTTTTTT
>TRBJ1-1|.|.|TRBV11-2
CASSSRRGTEAFF
TGTGCCAGCAGCTCCCGGCGGGGTACTGAAGCTTTCTTT
>TRBJ2-7|.|TRBD2|TRBV5-4
CASSLASGSSYEQYF
TGTGCCAGCAGCTTGGCTAGCGGGAGCTCCTACGAGCAGTACTTC
>TRBJ1-1|.|TRBD1|TRBV25-1
CASSEGQGADTEAFF
TGTGCCAGCAGTGAGGGACAGGGGGCTGACACTGAAGCTTTCTTT
>TRBJ1-2|.|.|TRBV5-6
CASSPAGQGGFYTF
TGTGCCAGCAGCCCGGCGGGGCAGGGAGGGTTCTACACCTTC
>TRBJ2-3|.|.|TRBV5-4
CASSSRTSNTDTQYF
TGTGCCAGCAGCTCTCGGACAAGCAACACAGATACGCAGTATTTT
>TRBJ2-7|few|TRBD1|TRBV2
CASTTGAYEQYF
TGTGCCAGCACAACAGGGGCCTACGAGCAGTACTTC
>TRBJ2-7|.|.|TRBV6-5
CASRPQGGYSYEQYF
TGTGCCAGCAGACCACAGGGGGGGTACTCCTACGAGCAGTACTTC
>TRBJ1-1|.|.|TRBV23-1
CASTLRGESINEAFF
TGCGCCAGCACCCTTCGGGGGGAGTCAATCAATGAAGCTTTCTTT
>TRBJ1-1|.|TRBD1|TRBV9
CASSPGTGGNTEAFF
TGTGCCAGCAGCCCTGGGACAGGGGGCAACACTGAAGCTTTCTTT
>TRBJ2-1|.|TRBD2|TRBV27
CASSSGLAGFGDEQFF
TGTGCCAGCAGTTCGGGACTAGCGGGTTTTGGGGATGAGCAGTTCTTC
>TRBJ2-1|.|.|TRBV19
CASTGTHYNEQFF
TGTGCCAGCACCGGGACGCACTACAATGAGCAGTTCTTC
>TRBJ1-5|.|.|TRBV19
CASSIGLGPQHF
TGTGCCAGTAGTATAGGGTTAGGGCCCCAGCATTTT
>TRBJ2-3|.|.|TRBV25-1
CASSDLASLDTQYF
TGTGCCAGCAGTGATTTGGCCAGTTTGGATACGCAGTATTTT
>TRBJ2-5|.|TRBD2|TRBV2
CASKVGRAGETQYF
TGTGCCAGCAAAGTCGGGAGGGCCGGAGAGACCCAGTACTTC
>TRBJ2-1|.|.|TRBV27
CASCVREPSYNEQFF
TGTGCCAGCTGCGTTCGGGAGCCATCCTACAATGAGCAGTTCTTC
>TRBJ2-3|.|TRBD2|TRBV18
CASSPLPLAGVSDTQYF
TGTGCCAGCTCACCCCTCCCCCTAGCGGGAGTTTCGGATACGCAGTATTTT
>TRBJ2-3|.|TRBD1|TRBV6-6
CASSLWGQGAGTQYF
TGTGCCAGCAGTTTATGGGGACAGGGGGCAGGTACGCAGTATTTT
>TRBJ2-7|.|TRBD2|TRBV28
CASSFGSGGPLF
TGTGCCAGCAGTTTCGGTTCGGGAGGGCCCCTATTC
>TRBJ2-1|.|.|TRBV10-3
CAIRSLVGEQFF
TGTGCCATCAGGTCACTAGTTGGTGAGCAGTTCTTC